These 6 T cell receptor beta chains originate from one sample sequenced in a study of response to subunit inactivated influenza vaccine. One entry per CDR3 protein, called by TCRdb with MiXCR from the RT-PCR reads. Here the sample spans under 200,000 distinct CDR3 sequences, approximately 11% being singletons. The material was CD8+ T cells sorted from PBMCs, obtained less than 25 months after vaccination. These receptors all stem from a man aged 50 to 69 who received an inactivated influenza vaccine.

The chain carries TRBV2 and TRBJ1-1; D gene unclear. The CDR3 sequence is 16 residues long. In germline, CDR1 is SNHLY, CDR2 FYNNEI. The V gene lost 7 bases and the J gene lost 0 bases, with 18 bases spanning the gap. CDR3 in amino acids: CASIERASTMNTEAFF. The DNA for the CDR3 is TGTGCCAGCATAGAACGGGCCAGTACTATGAACACTGAAGCTTTCTTT.

This clonotype has a handful of counts. This chain connects TRBV6-5 to TRBJ2-7; the D is unclear. The V gene lost 0 bases and the J gene lost 4 bases, with 7 bases spanning the gap. The CDR3 has 13 amino acids. Germline CDR1 and CDR2: MNHEY and SVGAGI. CDR3 DNA sequence: TGTGCCAGCAGTTACTCCGCCAGTTACGAGCAGTACTTC. Translation: CASSYSASYEQYF.

This clonotype appeared a few times. The chain carries TRBV27 and TRBJ1-1; TRBD1 is a possible D gene (5 bases). Germline CDR1 and CDR2: MNHEY and SMNVEV (reference sequence). This CDR3 has 14 residues. Deletions cut 6 bases from V and 4 bases from J, with 15 bases between. The CDR3 region is CASSLGGGTTEAFF. Here the CDR3 DNA reads TGTGCCAGCAGCCTGGGGGGGGGGACCACTGAAGCTTTCTTT.

The chain has TRBV6-1 and TRBJ1-1, with 10 bases aligning to TRBD1. This CDR3 has 13 amino acids. The V and J ends lost 5 bases and 5 bases, in that order; junction bases with no gene match: 2. CDR1 and CDR2 from the germline V gene are MNHNS and SASEGT. In DNA form, the CDR3 reads TGTGCCAGCAGTACGGACAGGGGGACTGAAGCTTTCTTT. This gives the protein CASSTDRGTEAFF.

This clonotype was found a few times. The chain joins TRBV6-5 to TRBJ2-2; D is ambiguous. This CDR3 is built from 15 residues. Germline V gene lookup returns CDR1 MNHEY and CDR2 SVGAGI. Trimming left V 2 bases short and J 6 bases short, with 13 bases between. CDR3 coding DNA: TGTGCCAGCAGTTACGGGTTGGGGATCCCCGGGGAGCTGTTTTTT. Protein: CASSYGLGIPGELFF.

A few counts support this clonotype. V usage is TRBV7-9 and J usage is TRBJ1-1; D ambiguous. V lost 2 bases, J lost 6 bases, and 7 bases lay in between. The CDR3 length is 12 residues. Germline V gene lookup returns CDR1 SEHNR and CDR2 FQNEAQ (reference sequence). Here the CDR3 DNA reads TGTGCCAGCAGCTTAATTACGGCTGAAGCTTTCTTT. Residues: CASSLITAEAFF.